This T cell receptor beta chain was captured by sequencing in a study of T cells in localized non-small cell lung cancer. Study observations and caveats: Appearing in adjacent lung were a median around 60 of the top 100 tumor clones. Higher T cell density in the blood was associated with longer overall survival, whereas higher adjacent-lung clonality associated with shorter survival. The highest T cell clonality was in uninvolved adjacent lung, above tumor.

The CDR3 is made up of 14 amino acids. Trimming took 5 bases from V and 0 from J, leaving 11 bases between them. From germline, CDR1 is LNHDA and CDR2 SQIVND (reference sequence). For this clone: Its target is not known.

Using immunoSEQ multiplex PCR, the repertoire was profiled, and TCRdb retains in-frame clones only, with some absent. The sample carries roughly 76,000 clones, over 60% recorded once. This TCR was recovered from a man aged 35 to 69 with stage II squamous cell lung carcinoma. The specimen comprised PBMCs, sampled before any cancer treatment. The rearrangement joins TRBV19 to TRBJ2-7; the D gene is possibly TRBD1 (5 bases). The CDR3 DNA sequence: TGTGCCAGTAGTTTACAGGCGATCTCCTACGAGCAGTACTTC. This sequence encodes CASSLQAISYEQYF. Combining the CDR3 with reference TRBV19 and TRBJ2-7 gives the whole variable domain DGGITQSPKYLFRKEGQNVTLSCEQNLNHDAMYWYRQDPGQGLRLIYYSQIVNDFQKGDIAEGYSVSREKKESFPLTVTSAQKNPTAFYLCASSLQAISYEQYFGPGTRLTVT.